This paragraph covers one TCR beta chain sequence. Its target is unknown. Profiled with immunoSEQ multiplex PCR; TCRdb holds only in-frame clones, not every one. The sample gives about 140,000 clones, 84% of which show up once; about 4% is in the top ten. These data come from a study of T cell responses to AZD1222 COVID-19 vaccine. V lost 8 bases to trimming and J lost 2 bases, with 12 bases between them. CDR3 length: 14 amino acids. The germline V gene encodes CDR1 WNHNN and CDR2 SYGVQD (reference sequence). Findings and caveats of the study: Sampling that yielded the repertoires occurred only after the peak T cell response.

The origin of this receptor is an adult in good health. The gene calls are TRBV10-1 and TRBJ2-2; D perhaps matches TRBD2 (5 bases). The specimen was peripheral blood, collected on day 0 of AZD1222 vaccination. The CDR3 reads CASSGLTNTGELFF. As DNA, the CDR3 is TGCGCCAGCTCAGGACTGACTAACACCGGGGAGCTGTTTTTT.